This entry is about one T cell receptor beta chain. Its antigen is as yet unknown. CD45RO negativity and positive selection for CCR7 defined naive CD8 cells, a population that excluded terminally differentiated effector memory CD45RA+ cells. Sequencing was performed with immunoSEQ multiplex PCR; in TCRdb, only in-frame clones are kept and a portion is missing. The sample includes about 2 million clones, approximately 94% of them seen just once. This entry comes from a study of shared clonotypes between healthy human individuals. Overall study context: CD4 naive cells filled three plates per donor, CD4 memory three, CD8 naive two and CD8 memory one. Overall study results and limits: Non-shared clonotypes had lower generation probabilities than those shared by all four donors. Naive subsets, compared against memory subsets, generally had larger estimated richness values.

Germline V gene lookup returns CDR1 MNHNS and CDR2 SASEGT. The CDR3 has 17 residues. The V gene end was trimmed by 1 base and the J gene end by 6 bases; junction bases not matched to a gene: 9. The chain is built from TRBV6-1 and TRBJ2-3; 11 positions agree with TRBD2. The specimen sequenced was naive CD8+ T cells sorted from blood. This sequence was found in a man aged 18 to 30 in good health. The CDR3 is CASSEVVTSGGPDTQYF. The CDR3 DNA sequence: TGTGCCAGCAGTGAAGTGGTAACTAGCGGGGGCCCTGATACGCAGTATTTT.